A selection of T cell receptor beta chains follows, all from one sample in a study of breast tumors, draining lymph nodes, adjacent tissues. TCRdb used MiXCR to reprocess the multiplex PCR reads, holding one entry per CDR3 protein. The sample contains under 300,000 distinct CDR3 sequences, under 35% of which appear only once. The sample comprised axillary lymph node tissue. The receptors here all came from a female donor with breast cancer. Some clones in this sample may be carry-over from other donors' samples. Each CDR3 is given with its conserved first and last residue. A D gene is named only where the DNA matches it firmly. Some rows have no size entry. The others give once, few or many, or a class for an expanded clone.

V gene	clone size	CDR3 length	J gene	D gene	CDR3 DNA	CDR3 protein
TRBV2	many	15	TRBJ1-2	-	TGTGCCAGCAGTGAAAGTGGGGGCCCTAACTATGGCTACACCTTC	CASSESGGPNYGYTF
TRBV6-1	-	16	TRBJ1-2	TRBD1	TGTGCCAGCAGTGAAGGCCGGGACAGCGCCCTTTATGGCTACACCTTC	CASSEGRDSALYGYTF
TRBV14	many	14	TRBJ2-7	TRBD2	TGTGCCAGCAGCCGTGGACTAGCGGGGGACGAGCAGTACTTC	CASSRGLAGDEQYF
TRBV20-1	-	10	TRBJ2-5	-	TGCAGTGCCACAACGGAGACCCAGTACTTC	CSATTETQYF
TRBV3-1	few	16	TRBJ2-2	-	TGTGCCAGCAGCCAAGGGCCGGTTCTGAACACCGGGGAGCTGTTTTTT	CASSQGPVLNTGELFF
TRBV30	few	15	TRBJ1-5	-	TGTGCCTGGAGTGTAGGGTCAGGGGTGAATCAGCCCCAGCATTTT	CAWSVGSGVNQPQHF
TRBV29-1	few	14	TRBJ2-1	-	TGCAGCCCCTTCCGGGACGTTTTAATCGATGAGCAGTTCTTC	CSPFRDVLIDEQFF
TRBV3-1	many	13	TRBJ1-6	-	TGTGCCAGCAGCCGCCAGGACTTTGAACCCCTCCACTTT	CASSRQDFEPLHF
TRBV18	many	14	TRBJ2-2	TRBD1	TGTGCCAGCTCGCGTCAACAGGGGACCGGGGAGCTGTTTTTT	CASSRQQGTGELFF
TRBV24-1	many	15	TRBJ2-3	TRBD1	TGTGCCACCGAGCTCGGGACAGGGGGTGGAGATACGCAGTATTTT	CATELGTGGGDTQYF
TRBV20-1	-	15	TRBJ1-6	-	TGCAGTGCTAGTGAACAGGGAGGGAATAATTCACCCCTCCACTTT	CSASEQGGNNSPLHF
TRBV2	many	15	TRBJ2-7	TRBD2	TGTGCCAGCAGTTGGACTAGCGGGAGCTCCTACGAGCAGTACTTC	CASSWTSGSSYEQYF
TRBV7-8	-	16	TRBJ1-5	-	TGTGCCAGCAGCCCTCTAGCGGGGTCTAGCAATCAGCCCCAGCATTTT	CASSPLAGSSNQPQHF
TRBV4-3	-	14	TRBJ1-5	-	TGCGCCAGCAGCTTAGTGGCTTCCACAGATACGCAGCATTTT	CASSLVASTDTQHF
TRBV12-3/TRBV12-4	-	12	TRBJ2-3	TRBD1	TGTGCCGGCAGTACAGGGGGAGATACGCAGTATTTT	CAGSTGGDTQYF
TRBV6-5	many	16	TRBJ2-3	-	TGTGCCAGCAGTCTGGGACCTTCGAAGGGAGCAGATACGCAGTATTTT	CASSLGPSKGADTQYF
TRBV10-3	many	14	TRBJ2-7	-	TGTGCCATCAGTTCGACGGGACCTTCCTACGAGCAGTACTTC	CAISSTGPSYEQYF
TRBV6-6	-	14	TRBJ1-5	TRBD1	TGTGCCAGCAGTTTTGGACAGGGGAGTCAGCCCCAGCATTTT	CASSFGQGSQPQHF
TRBV7-2	many	18	TRBJ2-7	TRBD2	TGTGCCAGCAGCTTACAAACTAGCGGGGGGAAATCTCCCTACGAGCAGTACTTC	CASSLQTSGGKSPYEQYF
TRBV12-3/TRBV12-4	few	16	TRBJ2-2	-	TGTGCCAGTACTAACACCGCGACGGAACCCACCGGGGAGCTGTTTTTT	CASTNTATEPTGELFF
TRBV4-2	-	13	TRBJ2-1	-	TGTGCCAGCAGCCGCGGTAGACAGGCCGAGCAGTTCTTC	CASSRGRQAEQFF
TRBV5-1	many	14	TRBJ1-2	TRBD1	TGCGCCAGCAGCTCTACCGGGACAGGGGATGGCTACACCTTC	CASSSTGTGDGYTF
TRBV7-9	many	14	TRBJ2-7	TRBD1	TGTGCCGTCCAAGGACAGGGTGGAACCTACGAGCAGTACTTC	CAVQGQGGTYEQYF
TRBV20-1	few	16	TRBJ2-1	TRBD2	TGCAGTGCTAATCTCCGTACTAGCGGGAGATACAATGAGCAGTTCTTC	CSANLRTSGRYNEQFF
TRBV11-2	few	12	TRBJ1-1	-	TGTGCCAGCAGCTTCGGGGACACTGAAGCTTTCTTT	CASSFGDTEAFF
TRBV4-2	many	16	TRBJ2-3	TRBD2	TGTGCCAGCAGCAAAGGGACTAGCGGGGCCACAGATACGCAGTATTTT	CASSKGTSGATDTQYF
TRBV20-1	-	11	TRBJ1-6	-	TGCAGTGCGCGGTTGGGTTCACCCCTCCACTTT	CSARLGSPLHF
TRBV2	many	13	TRBJ2-1	-	TGTGCCAGCAGTGAAGGCCAGGGCGGTGAGCAGTTCTTC	CASSEGQGGEQFF
TRBV20-1	many	15	TRBJ2-5	TRBD2	TGCAGTGCTAGAACTAGCGGGGGACTCCAAGAGACCCAGTACTTC	CSARTSGGLQETQYF
TRBV10-2	many	16	TRBJ1-6	-	TGCGCCAGCAGTGAGTCGACCCACCCCGGGATTGCACCCCTCCACTTT	CASSESTHPGIAPLHF
TRBV28	few	15	TRBJ2-3	TRBD2	TGTGCCAGCAGTTTATGGGCTAGCGGGAGGTATACGCAGTATTTT	CASSLWASGRYTQYF
TRBV28	many	14	TRBJ1-4	-	TGTGCCAGCAGTTTGCCGGCAACTAATGAAAAACTGTTTTTT	CASSLPATNEKLFF
TRBV24-1	many	16	TRBJ2-3	-	TGTGCCACCAGTGATTTGTCTCAGGGTATTTCAGATACGCAGTATTTT	CATSDLSQGISDTQYF
TRBV20-1	-	13	TRBJ1-5	TRBD1	TGCAGTGCTAGACAGGGGGCGAGTCAGCCCCAGCATTTT	CSARQGASQPQHF
TRBV11-1	few	15	TRBJ1-1	-	TGTGCCAGCAGCTTAGCTCATCTACCGAACACTGAAGCTTTCTTT	CASSLAHLPNTEAFF
TRBV20-1	-	15	TRBJ1-5	-	TGCAGTGCATCAGATTCTAGCACAGATACGCAGCCCCAGCATTTT	CSASDSSTDTQPQHF
TRBV19	-	14	TRBJ2-1	-	TGTGCCAGTAGTATCGGGACAAGGACGAACGAGCAGTTCTTC	CASSIGTRTNEQFF
TRBV29-1	-	13	TRBJ1-1	-	TGCAGCCTTGGACGGAATTCGAACACTGAAGCTTTCTTT	CSLGRNSNTEAFF
TRBV6-5	many	14	TRBJ1-2	TRBD1	TGTGCCAGCAGTTCGACAGGGGATGGCTATGGCTACACCTTC	CASSSTGDGYGYTF
TRBV6-2/TRBV6-3	-	17	TRBJ2-3	TRBD2	TGTGCCAGCAGAACTGGTGGGCTGGCGGGGGGGCCGAGTACGCAGTATTTT	CASRTGGLAGGPSTQYF